The 28 T cell receptor beta chains below were found in one sample sequenced in a study of cytomegalovirus exposure and HLA in healthy donors. 13 Jbeta primers and 60 Vbeta primers were used for the PCR. The method was immunoSEQ multiplex PCR; TCRdb's version includes in-frame clones alone and lacks a portion of them. The sample yields 150,000 to 200,000 clones, over 60% seen once. Sequencing was carried out using PBMCs. The receptors were sampled from a woman aged 50 to 65 in good health and CMV-seronegative.

The gene calls are TRBV7-2 and TRBJ2-5; TRBD1 agrees at 7 bases. This CDR3 contains 15 residues. V lost 6 bases, J lost 4 bases, and 11 bases stayed unmatched. CDR1 and CDR2 (germline): SGHTA, FQGNSA. DNA of the CDR3: TGTGCCAGCAGTAAGGGGGCTTCCGGCCCAGAGACCCAGTACTTC. Translating it yields CASSKGASGPETQYF.

The chain is built from TRBV11-2 and TRBJ1-5, with 12 bases aligning to TRBD1. Germline V gives CDR1 SGHAT, CDR2 FQNNGV. The CDR3 is 18 amino acids. V dropped 5 bases and J dropped 7; count of bases not matched to a gene: 15. In DNA form, the CDR3 reads TGTGCCAGCAGCGGCGGGACAGGGGGCGCGGGACTTTTACAGCCCCAGCATTTT. This sequence encodes CASSGGTGGAGLLQPQHF.

The CDR3 sequence is CASSDTPGRWTGELFF. The CDR3 DNA reads as TGTGCCAGCAGCGACACTCCAGGGCGATGGACCGGGGAGCTGTTTTTT. V is TRBV11-3 and J is TRBJ2-2; perhaps TRBD1 as D (5 bases). Between the trimmed V and J ends, which lost 5 bases and 5 bases, there was a span of 18 bases. CDR1 is SGHNT and CDR2 is YENEEA in the germline V gene. The CDR3 has 16 residues.

This sequence joins TRBV7-7 and TRBJ2-1; 12 bases agree with TRBD2. V shed 5 bases and J 9 bases; nucleotides not matched to a gene: 8. The germline V gene encodes CDR1 SSHAT and CDR2 FNYEAQ (reference sequence). CDR3 length: 15 amino acids. This CDR3 is CASSNGLAGRGEQFF. The CDR3 DNA reads TGTGCCAGCAGCAACGGACTAGCGGGGCGGGGTGAGCAGTTCTTC.

The CDR3 sequence is CASSLEGATYNEQFF. DNA of the CDR3: TGTGCCAGCAGCTTGGAGGGAGCAACCTACAATGAGCAGTTCTTC. The chain couples TRBV5-5 to TRBJ2-1, with D possibly matching TRBD2 (5 bases). V lost 0 bases and J lost 2, with 9 bases in between. CDR3 size: 15 residues. Germline lookup yields CDR1 SGHKS and CDR2 YYEKEE (reference sequence).

In DNA, the CDR3 is TGCAGCGTTGAAGGGGCAGCCCAACTTCTGTTCGATGAGCAGTTCTTC. It translates to CSVEGAAQLLFDEQFF. The chain has TRBV29-1 and TRBJ2-1; D remains unclear. Per the germline V gene, CDR1 is SQVTM and CDR2 is ANQGSEA. The V gene lost 1 base and the J gene lost 8 bases, with 21 bases spanning the gap. This CDR3 has 16 residues.

The chain carries TRBV4-2 and TRBJ1-4; 7 nucleotides match TRBD1. This CDR3 comprises 15 residues. Germline CDR1 reads LGHNA; CDR2 reads YNFKEQ. The junction had 7 bases not matched to a gene; V was cut back by 2 bases and J by 7 bases. This chain's CDR3 is CASSQYPGGGEKLFF. Written as DNA, the CDR3 is TGTGCCAGCAGCCAATATCCAGGGGGAGGTGAAAAACTGTTTTTT.

The rearrangement uses TRBV19 and TRBJ1-5; D ambiguous. Germline CDR1 LNHDA, CDR2 SQIVND (reference sequence). This CDR3 spans 15 amino acids. With 3 bases removed from V and 1 base from J, the gap between germline ends came to 10 bases. The CDR3 DNA reads as TGTGCCAGTAGTATGGGCTGGGAGAGCAATCAGCCCCAGCATTTT. Amino acid sequence: CASSMGWESNQPQHF.

The V call is TRBV4-2, the J call TRBJ1-5, with D maybe TRBD1 (5 bases). CDR1 is LGHNA, CDR2 YNFKEQ, per germline. V was trimmed by 0 bases and J by 4 bases, leaving 10 bases between them. CDR3 length equals 15 residues. In DNA, the CDR3 is TGTGCCAGCAGCCAAGATCGGGCAGGGAATCAGCCCCAGCATTTT. Translated: CASSQDRAGNQPQHF.

The chain has TRBV29-1 and TRBJ1-4, with 8 positions matching TRBD1. The trim removed 5 bases at V and 4 bases at J, leaving 6 bases unmatched. The CDR3 is 14 amino acids. In germline, CDR1 is SQVTM, CDR2 ANQGSEA. CDR3: CSVHDRGLNEKLFF. The CDR3 DNA is TGCAGCGTTCACGACAGGGGCCTTAATGAAAAACTGTTTTTT.

The V and J genes are TRBV11-2 and TRBJ2-3; 7 bases are shared with TRBD2. The CDR3 spans 15 residues. V shed 5 bases, J shed 1 base, and the junction held 6 bases outside the gene matches. Germline CDR1 SGHAT, CDR2 FQNNGV. The CDR3: CASSMRGGGTDTQYF. The CDR3 region has the DNA TGTGCCAGCAGCATGAGGGGAGGGGGCACAGATACGCAGTATTTT.

In this sample, this clone turned up once. The V call is TRBV9, the J call TRBJ1-1; the match to TRBD1 covers 9 bases. This CDR3 has 15 residues. J was trimmed by 2 bases and V by 4 bases; bases with no gene match: 6. Germline assignment: CDR1 SGDLS and CDR2 YYNGEE. The CDR3 reads CASSPGQGRNTEAFF. CDR3 coding DNA: TGTGCCAGCAGCCCAGGACAGGGGCGAAACACTGAAGCTTTCTTT.

This clone appeared once. The gene calls are TRBV27 and TRBJ1-2; 8 bases are shared with TRBD1. From germline, CDR1 is MNHEY and CDR2 SMNVEV (reference sequence). CDR3 length: 17 amino acids. The ends lost 5 bases at V and 1 base at J; junction bases unmatched: 12. The CDR3 loop reads CASSPFRRQGFNYGYTF. The CDR3 coding sequence is TGTGCCAGCAGTCCTTTTAGAAGACAGGGGTTTAACTATGGCTACACCTTC.

This chain connects TRBV2 to TRBJ2-3; no reliable D call. The V gene's germline CDR1 is SNHLY and CDR2 FYNNEI. V dropped 7 bases and J dropped 3 bases, with 8 bases sitting between them. This CDR3 is 12 amino acids long. CDR3 protein: CASNSRTDTQYF. DNA of the CDR3: TGTGCCAGCAATTCTAGAACAGATACGCAGTATTTT.

The J gene is TRBJ2-3, the V gene TRBV28; 11 bases match TRBD1. Germline trimming cut 4 bases from V and 3 bases from J; bases unmatched to any gene: 3. Germline CDR1 reads MDHEN; CDR2 reads SYDVKM. CDR3 length: 15 amino acids. The CDR3 DNA follows: TGTGCCAGCAGTTCGGACAGGGGGCTTACAGATACGCAGTATTTT. This sequence encodes CASSSDRGLTDTQYF.

The V and J genes are TRBV7-7 and TRBJ2-5; 13 bases are shared with TRBD2. CDR3 length: 15 amino acids. V trimming: 0 bases; J trimming: 5 bases; junction bases outside the gene matches: 0. Germline V CDR1 and CDR2: SSHAT, FNYEAQ (reference sequence). DNA for the CDR3: TGTGCCAGCAGCTTAGCACTAGCGGGGGGGGAGACCCAGTACTTC. It specifies CASSLALAGGETQYF.

This rearrangement joins TRBV6-5 to TRBJ2-7; a possible D gene is TRBD1 (6 bases). V was shortened by 3 bases and J by 4 bases, with 19 bases between the two germline ends. This CDR3 is built from 16 residues. Germline CDR1 reads MNHEY; CDR2 reads SVGAGI. CDR3 protein: CASSYNSGHLGYEQYF. The CDR3 nucleotides are TGTGCCAGCAGTTATAATTCGGGACACCTAGGGTACGAGCAGTACTTC.

The chain joins TRBV28 to TRBJ2-1, with D perhaps TRBD1 (6 bases). The CDR3 contains 16 residues. Germline V gene lookup returns CDR1 MDHEN and CDR2 SYDVKM. Trimming pared 4 bases from V and 4 bases from J, leaving 17 bases between. This CDR3 is CASSSRGRGSYNEQFF. The CDR3, as DNA: TGTGCCAGCAGTTCCCGGGGCAGGGGTTCGTACAATGAGCAGTTCTTC.

This chain connects TRBV6-1 to TRBJ1-4, with D possibly TRBD1 on 6 matching bases. This CDR3 is built from 14 residues. The germline gives CDR1 MNHNS, CDR2 SASEGT. Trimming shortened V by 6 bases and J by 4 bases, and 12 bases separated the two germline ends. The CDR3 DNA follows: TGTGCCAGCAGGGGCCACAGGGATAATGAAAAACTGTTTTTT. Translating gives CASRGHRDNEKLFF.

This chain links TRBV15 with TRBJ1-4; TRBD1 aligns across 7 bases. The CDR3 spans 17 residues. The V and J ends lost 3 bases and 4 bases, in that order; junction bases with no gene match: 11. Germline CDR1 is LNHNV and CDR2 is YYDKDF (reference sequence). The CDR3 protein is CATSSDGRGDSNEKLFF. CDR3 bases: TGTGCCACCAGCAGTGACGGGCGGGGGGACAGTAATGAAAAACTGTTTTTT.

The V gene is TRBV18, the J gene TRBJ2-1; D not certain. Deletions cut 5 bases from V and 8 bases from J, with 13 bases between. There are 13 residues in the CDR3. Germline V CDR1 and CDR2: KGHSH, LQKENI. The DNA for the CDR3 is TGTGCCAGCTCAGCAAACGAAGGAGATGAGCAGTTCTTC. Translation: CASSANEGDEQFF.

Notes on this clone: Other DNA sequences in the sample encode the same CDR3. This CDR3 is CASSQEARGNTEAFF. In DNA, the CDR3 is TGCGCCAGCAGCCAAGAGGCCAGGGGTAACACTGAAGCTTTCTTT. The chain recombines TRBV4-3 with TRBJ1-1, with D perhaps matching TRBD1 (6 bases). CDR3 length: 15 residues. The germline V gene has CDR1 LGHNA and CDR2 YSLEER. V was pared by 0 bases and J by 2 bases, with 10 bases between.

The J gene is TRBJ1-5, the V gene TRBV4-1; 7 bases align to TRBD1. The CDR3 is 15 amino acids. Germline CDR1 reads MGHRA; CDR2 reads YSYEKL. V gave up 1 base and J gave up 4 bases; unmatched junction bases: 4. CDR3 protein: CASSQVRGLNQPQHF. The CDR3 DNA follows: TGCGCCAGCAGCCAAGTGAGGGGGCTGAATCAGCCCCAGCATTTT.

The chain employs TRBV6-5 and TRBJ2-7; D gene uncertain. The CDR3 is 13 amino acids. From germline, CDR1 is MNHEY and CDR2 SVGAGI. The ends were cut back, 5 bases at V and 5 bases at J, with 13 bases in the middle. CDR3 protein: CASSQPVEHEQYF. CDR3 sequence (DNA): TGTGCCAGCAGTCAACCGGTTGAGCACGAGCAGTACTTC.

V usage is TRBV6-1 and J usage is TRBJ2-1, with TRBD2 matching over 16 bases. The CDR3 has 15 amino acids. Germline lookup yields CDR1 MNHNS and CDR2 SASEGT. The V gene end was trimmed by 5 bases and the J gene end by 9 bases; junction bases not matched to a gene: 4. CDR3 bases: TGTGCCAGCAGTTCAGGGACTAGCGGGAGGGCTGAGCAGTTCTTC. It translates to CASSSGTSGRAEQFF.

This chain joins TRBV4-2 and TRBJ1-6; perhaps TRBD1 as D (6 bases). This CDR3 region has 16 residues. The germline gives CDR1 LGHNA, CDR2 YNFKEQ. V lost 0 bases to trimming and J lost 7 bases, with 13 bases between them. CDR3 nucleotides: TGTGCCAGCAGCCAAGATCTTAGGACAGAGAATTCACCCCTCCACTTT. Translation: CASSQDLRTENSPLHF.

The chain uses TRBV7-2 and TRBJ2-1, with D perhaps TRBD2 (6 bases). Germline CDR1 reads SGHTA; CDR2 reads FQGNSA. The CDR3 covers 16 residues. The V gene lost 1 base and the J gene lost 1 base, with 11 bases spanning the gap. CDR3 coding DNA: TGTGCCAGCAGCTTAGTGGGCGGGGCATCCTACAATGAGCAGTTCTTC. Amino acid sequence: CASSLVGGASYNEQFF.

Notes on this clone: Other DNA variants within this sample encode the same CDR3. This chain uses TRBV12-5 with TRBJ2-7; D perhaps matches TRBD2 (6 bases). The CDR3 is made up of 12 amino acids. Germline V gene lookup returns CDR1 LGHNT and CDR2 FRNRAP. The V end lost 0 bases, the J end lost 6 bases, and 6 bases lay between the germline ends. The CDR3 DNA follows: TGTGCTAGTGGTTTGGTCGGGGGCGAGCAGTACTTC. This codes for CASGLVGGEQYF.